One T cell receptor beta chain is described in this entry. Its target is not known. The V gene's germline CDR1 is MNHEY and CDR2 SVGEGT. This CDR3 has 12 residues. Trimming removed 2 bases from V and 9 bases from J, with 10 bases in between. TCRdb itself ran the reads through MiXCR, one entry per CDR3 protein. This table has about 830,000 distinct CDR3 sequences, around a third appearing once. These data come from a study of T cell repertoires in cytomegalovirus infection. Study-wide context: Indicated by public TCR beta signatures were CMV infection and matching HLA type.

Study findings and constraints: The study found HLA-C-restricted CMV-specific TCR beta clonotypes dominating the ex vivo response.

The sample in question was cultured CD8+ T cells from PBMCs, obtained from culture after CMV antigen stimulation. The source of this sequence is a human donor in good health (CMV status not recorded). Some clones in this sample may be carry-over from other donors' samples. The chain uses TRBV6-2 or TRBV6-3 and TRBJ1-1; the D is unclear. As DNA, the CDR3 is TGTGCCAGCAGTTACGCGGGAGCTAAAGCTTTCTTT. This gives the protein CASSYAGAKAFF.